The 18 T cell receptor beta chains below come from one sample, sequenced in a study of blood T cells in healthy people across ages. Combining a sample-barcoded 5' primer with a J-beta primer mix, a second PCR ran for roughly 6 to 12 cycles. One entry per CDR3 protein, called by TCRdb with MiXCR from the 5' RACE reads. The sample carries around 800,000 distinct CDR3 sequences, approximately 48% recorded once. The specimen sequenced was blood. The receptor source for this set is a man between 60 and 75 years old in good health.

The chain joins TRBV11-2 to TRBJ2-4, with D possibly called TRBD1 or TRBD2 (5 bases each). Germline V gene lookup returns CDR1 SGHAT and CDR2 FQNNGV. The germline V and J ends were trimmed by 6 bases and 13 bases, with 16 bases remaining between them. CDR3 length equals 12 residues. CDR3 amino acids: CASRGTGREQYF. In DNA, the CDR3 is TGTGCCAGCAGGGGGACGGGGCGAGAGCAGTACTTC.

For this clonotype: Its ends do not fully match the called genes, so a read error is possible. This rearrangement joins TRBV18 to TRBJ2-1; D unresolved. This CDR3 has 11 residues. Looked up from germline, CDR1 is KGHSH and CDR2 is LQKENI. CDR3: CARSRPNEQFF. The DNA for the CDR3 is TGTGCCCGCTCACGACCCAATGAGCAGTTCTTC.

This clonotype was observed at least ten times. The gene calls are TRBV29-1 and TRBJ1-2; TRBD1 matches 8 bases. The CDR3 length is 15 residues. With 7 bases clipped from V and 0 bases from J, the junction kept 10 bases outside the gene matches. The V gene's germline CDR1 is SQVTM and CDR2 ANQGSEA. The DNA of the CDR3 is TGCAGCGCAATTGACAGGGGCCTAGCTAACTATGGCTACACCTTC. Translating it yields CSAIDRGLANYGYTF. The whole variable domain, remainder taken from reference TRBV29-1 and TRBJ1-2, is SAVISQKPSRDICQRGTSLTIQCQVDSQVTMMFWYRQQPGQSLTLIATANQGSEATYESGFVIDKFPISRPNLTFSTLTVSNMSPEDSSIYLCSAIDRGLANYGYTFGSGTRLTVV.

CDR3 coding DNA: TGCAGCGGGTTGGGGCTAGCGGGGGTCTCAGATACGCAGTATTTT. Protein: CSGLGLAGVSDTQYF. The rearrangement uses TRBV29-1 and TRBJ2-3, with 10 bases fitting TRBD2. The V segment lost 7 bases and the J segment 4 bases; nucleotides outside the gene matches: 11. The CDR3 sequence is 15 residues long. CDR1 SQVTM and CDR2 ANQGSEA come from the germline V gene.

At least ten counts were recorded for this clonotype. The chain's CDR3 is CSVVLKLGTAQETQYF. CDR3 sequence (DNA): TGCAGCGTCGTCCTAAAGCTGGGGACAGCCCAAGAGACCCAGTACTTC. The rearrangement joins TRBV29-1 to TRBJ2-5, with 7 nucleotides matching TRBD1. CDR3 size: 16 residues. The trim removed 6 bases at V and 1 base at J, leaving 14 bases unmatched. Germline CDR1 SQVTM, CDR2 ANQGSEA.

This clonotype has a count of ten or more. V and J are TRBV11-2 and TRBJ2-1; 12 bases align to TRBD1. Germline V gene data show CDR1 as SGHAT and CDR2 as FQNNGV. Trimming took 6 bases from V and 8 from J; bases not matched to a gene: 8. This CDR3 is 15 amino acids long. CDR3 sequence reads: CASRTAGTGGHEQFF. As DNA, the CDR3 is TGTGCCAGCAGGACAGCCGGGACAGGGGGCCATGAGCAGTTCTTC.

The rearrangement joins TRBV5-5 to TRBJ2-3; weak D call: TRBD2 (6 bases). The V end was cut by 0 bases, the J end by 4 bases, with 12 bases between. Germline values: CDR1 SGHKS, CDR2 YYEKEE (reference sequence). The CDR3 covers 15 residues. In DNA, the CDR3 is TGTGCCAGCAGCTTGGATGCGGGGTTGGCAGATACGCAGTATTTT. It is translated as CASSLDAGLADTQYF.

This chain uses TRBV28 with TRBJ2-7; perhaps TRBD1 as D (6 bases). V lost 7 bases and J lost 0, with 10 bases in between. The CDR3 loop spans 13 amino acids. Looked up from germline, CDR1 is MDHEN and CDR2 is SYDVKM. The CDR3 DNA reads as TGTGCCAGCAAGTCAGGGGCCTCCTACGAGCAGTACTTC. Its translation: CASKSGASYEQYF.

This sequence joins TRBV6-2 or TRBV6-3 and TRBJ2-7; D is ambiguous. CDR1 and CDR2 (germline): MNHEY, SVGEGT. V lost 6 bases and J lost 4, with 13 bases in between. This CDR3 has 13 residues. In nucleotides, the CDR3 is TGTGCCAGCAGAACCAACGGAAGGTACGAGCAGTACTTC. Encoded protein: CASRTNGRYEQYF.

This rearrangement joins TRBV9 to TRBJ1-5; weak D call: TRBD1 (5 bases). The CDR3 loop spans 14 amino acids. CDR1 is SGDLS, CDR2 YYNGEE, per germline. Trimming removed 4 bases from V and 9 bases from J, with 17 bases in between. The CDR3 nucleotides are TGTGCCAGCAGCCCGAGGCAGGGAGAGCCGCCCCAGCATTTT. Translation: CASSPRQGEPPQHF.

The chain has TRBV18 and TRBJ2-3; TRBD2 is a possible D gene (5 bases). This CDR3 is built from 18 residues. The germline V gene encodes CDR1 KGHSH and CDR2 LQKENI. The V end lost 2 bases, the J end lost 6 bases, and 24 bases lay between the germline ends. The CDR3 DNA reads as TGTGCCAGCTCACCAGGAAAAAGCGGCACCCACGAAGGGGATACGCAGTATTTT. As protein: CASSPGKSGTHEGDTQYF.

The chain links TRBV13 to TRBJ2-7; TRBD2 matches 9 bases. Germline V gene sequence: CDR1 PRHDT, CDR2 FYEKMQ (reference sequence). The CDR3 has 14 amino acids. The J segment lost 4 bases and the V segment lost 5 bases, leaving 6 bases of the junction unmatched. In DNA, the CDR3 is TGTGCCAGCAGCCGAGCGGGACTAGCTTACGAGCAGTACTTC. It encodes CASSRAGLAYEQYF.

This clonotype was counted between two and nine times. The V call is TRBV7-2, the J call TRBJ1-2; D may be TRBD1 (5 bases). Trimming took 2 bases from V and 0 from J, leaving 13 bases between them. This CDR3 is built from 16 residues. Germline CDR1 and CDR2: SGHTA and FQGNSA. CDR3 amino acids: CASSLWGEGANYGYTF. The CDR3 DNA reads as TGTGCCAGCAGCTTATGGGGGGAGGGAGCTAACTATGGCTACACCTTC. Based on the CDR3 plus reference TRBV7-2 and TRBJ1-2, the full variable domain is GAGVSQSPSNKVTEKGKDVELRCDPISGHTALYWYRQSLGQGLEFLIYFQGNSAPDKSGLPSDRFSAERTGGSVSTLTIQRTQQEDSAVYLCASSLWGEGANYGYTFGSGTRLTVV.

The chain employs TRBV10-3 and TRBJ2-2; TRBD1 agrees at 9 bases. Looked up from germline, CDR1 is ENHRY and CDR2 is SYGVKD. CDR3 length: 15 residues. After removal of 6 bases from V and 3 bases from J, the junction contained 5 bases not matched to a gene. In nucleotides, the CDR3 is TGTGCCATCAGCCCCGGGACAGGGCACACCGGGGAGCTGTTTTTT. It translates to CAISPGTGHTGELFF.

V gene TRBV9 combines with J gene TRBJ2-5; 12 bases are a match to TRBD2. Germline assignment: CDR1 SGDLS and CDR2 YYNGEE. Trimming at V came to 4 bases and at J to 0 bases, leaving 4 bases not matched to a gene. The CDR3 spans 16 residues. This chain's CDR3 is CASSPRTSGDQETQYF. CDR3 DNA sequence: TGTGCCAGCAGCCCACGGACTAGCGGGGACCAAGAGACCCAGTACTTC.

The chain couples TRBV3-1 to TRBJ2-7; 11 bases map to TRBD1. The CDR3 runs 14 residues. Trimming at V came to 4 bases and at J to 7 bases, leaving 6 bases not matched to a gene. Germline V CDR1 and CDR2: LGHDT, YNNKEL (reference sequence). The CDR3, as DNA: TGTGCCAGCAGCCTCCAGGACAGGGGGCGTGAGCAGTACTTC. Amino acids: CASSLQDRGREQYF.

This chain links TRBV5-6 with TRBJ1-5; TRBD1 might be the D (5 bases). V was shortened by 0 bases and J by 0 bases, with 13 bases between the two germline ends. The CDR3 has 17 residues. The germline gives CDR1 SGHDT, CDR2 YYEEEE. In nucleotides, the CDR3 is TGTGCCAGCAGCTTGGGACAGAACCAGTATAGCAATCAGCCCCAGCATTTT. Translation: CASSLGQNQYSNQPQHF. The full variable domain, completed using reference TRBV5-6 and TRBJ1-5, is DAGVTQSPTHLIKTRGQQVTLRCSPKSGHDTVSWYQQALGQGPQFIFQYYEEEERQRGNFPDRFSGHQFPNYSSELNVNALLLGDSALYLCASSLGQNQYSNQPQHFGDGTRLSIL.

The chain couples TRBV11-3 to TRBJ1-4; the D gene is possibly TRBD1 (5 bases). The CDR3 totals 15 residues. Germline V gene lookup returns CDR1 SGHNT and CDR2 YENEEA. V lost 4 bases and J 7 bases, leaving 16 bases between the germline ends. This CDR3 is CASSYGGSSLEKLFF. In DNA, the CDR3 is TGTGCCAGCAGCTATGGGGGATCCAGCCTTGAAAAACTGTTTTTT. Filled out from reference TRBV11-3 and TRBJ1-4, the complete variable domain reads EAGVVQSPRYKIIEKKQPVAFWCNPISGHNTLYWYLQNLGQGPELLIRYENEEAVDDSQLPKDRFSAERLKGVDSTLKIQPAELGDSAVYLCASSYGGSSLEKLFFGSGTQLSVL.